This entry describes one TCR beta chain. Its specific antigen is unknown. Per-base quality was not reported, and no clone a single base away is much larger than it. The method behind the library was 5' RACE. Sequencing was carried out with an Illumina HiSeq 2500. The second PCR ran for roughly 7 to 11 cycles and used a J-beta primer mix along with a sample-barcoded 5' primer. Each TCR beta cDNA molecule received a unique molecular identifier from a template-switch 5' adaptor carrying 12 random nucleotides. Each sample yielded at least 3 million CDR3-containing paired-end reads. All of the RNA was converted into first-strand cDNA using the Mint cDNA synthesis kit, with a TRBC-specific oligonucleotide serving as the primer. All cDNA was treated with uracil-DNA glycosylase and then went through a first 18-cycle PCR with the universal primers M1SS and BC2_uni_R. In the paper's pipeline: For normalization, 1 million high-quality reads, each with a distinct molecular identifier, were randomly selected from each sample. Instead of being binned into consensus sequences, reads with shared molecular identifiers were discarded. MiTCR, run with a Q25 quality threshold and the strictest error-elimination algorithm, handled CDR3 identification, clonotype clustering and error correction. Lower-bound total TCR beta diversity was estimated with a nonparametric unseen species model using Euler transformation. TCRdb trimmed the raw reads at Q25, called clones with MiXCR and kept productive beta chains. Each record represents a unique CDR3 protein, reported with the most common genes and DNA among its rows. The V and J calls and clone size come from TCRdb's table, not from the authors' own analysis. The sample table contains around 870,000 distinct CDR3 sequences; only one count was recorded for around 30% of them. Roughly 17% of the sample belongs to the ten largest clones.

This sample stems from a study of blood T cells in healthy people across ages (dated by TCRdb to the mid-2010s). About the study as a whole: In model experiments, roughly one uniquely barcoded TCR beta cDNA molecule per two T cells was captured by template switching. The study analyzed two additional independent replicas of 1 million unique cDNA reads from the same blood draw for two donors, one aged 18 to 30 and one aged 80 or older. To avoid experimental bias, donors of different ages were randomly spread across the sequencing lanes. Age-related changes in TCR beta repertoire diversity were measured in the study by deep sequencing normalized with unique cDNA molecular identifiers. The donors were split into four age groups: young (average around 15 years), middle-aged (nearly 40), aged (approximately 60) and long-lived (approximately 80).

The germline V gene specifies SGHRS as CDR1 and YFSETQ as CDR2. V is trimmed back by 4 bases and J by 0 bases, and the junction contains 6 bases that no gene match accounts for. Including the terminal cysteine and phenylalanine, the CDR3 comprises 15 residues. CDR3 DNA only is kept here, 45 bases in frame from base 1. Points the paper makes about the study in general: Compared with the aged group, the long-lived group had more naive CD4+ T cells, fewer expanded clones and increased TCR diversity, a pattern suggesting age selection. Because the CMV infection status of the donors was unknown, age-related changes in expanded clonotypes may potentially have been confounded. Total diversity estimates from one million sequenced T cells were considered lower bounds and underestimates. The percentage of naive T cells measured by flow cytometry correlated strongly with observed TCR beta diversity. As age increased, observed TCR beta diversity per million T cells dropped in a roughly linear way, and a significant reduction was already evident by age about 40. Since profiling was done on bulk unsorted PBMCs, naive and antigen-experienced compartments could not be conclusively compared.

Donors were 30 to 45 systemically healthy Caucasian individuals from Russia aged roughly 6 to 90 years. Each donor gave 9 to 10 milliliters of peripheral blood, collected into EDTA-treated Vacutainer tubes. Ficoll-Paque density-gradient centrifugation was used to isolate PBMCs, with at least 7 million per sample. Trizol reagent was used to extract total RNA from PBMCs, with at least 6 micrograms per sample. Naive CD45RAhigh/CD27high T cell percentages were measured by flow cytometry on a PBMC aliquot from every donor. This clonotype originated in a woman older than 75 in good health. Material: blood. Recombination linked TRBV5-1 to TRBJ2-7, with 8 central nucleotides matching TRBD1. The DNA sequence is TGCGCCAGCAGCGGATGGACAGGGTCCTCCTACGAGCAGTACTTC. Protein translation: CASSGWTGSSYEQYF.